This entry lists 30 T cell receptor beta chains sequenced from one sample in a study of CXCR3-negative and CXCR3-positive naive CD8 T cells (dated by TCRdb to the late 2010s). Points the paper makes about the study in general: Compared with CXCR3-negative naive cells, CXCR3-positive naive cells had TRB CDR3s with higher hydrophobicity (lower Kidera factor 4), lower energy, and higher strength and volume indices.

The sequencing machine was a NextSeq 550. The Human TCR Profiling Kit (MiLaboratory) was used to make UMI-labeled 5' RACE TRB cDNA libraries. Once TCRdb had reprocessed the reads, it stored one entry per CDR3 protein sequence and supplied no DNA. This sample's table contains 65,000 to 75,000 distinct CDR3 sequences. The ten top clones hold roughly 0.74% of the sample. For these receptors, no antigen is known. The sequenced sample consisted of naive CXCR3+ CD8+ T cells from blood. What the cell subset or site label conveys for this sample: CD45RO-CCR7+CD27+CD95- naive CD8+ T cells expressing CXCR3 (TNR3+). The receptors derive from a human donor in good health. Some clones in this sample may be carry-over from other donors' samples.

The chain has TRBV13 and TRBJ1-1; the D gene TCRdb calls, TRBD1, cannot be checked with no DNA. CDR1 is PRHDT, CDR2 FYEKMQ, per germline (reference sequence). The CDR3 has 14 residues. Here the CDR3 reads CASSSDRRDTEAFF.

The gene calls are TRBV5-6 and TRBJ2-1; TCRdb outputs TRBD1, but without DNA this stays unchecked. This CDR3 contains 16 residues. Germline V gene lookup returns CDR1 SGHDT and CDR2 YYEEEE. This chain's CDR3 is CASSLAGQGAYNEQFF.

The V call is TRBV28, the J call TRBJ1-1; with no DNA, the TCRdb D assignment of TRBD1 cannot be verified. This CDR3 contains 19 residues. CDR1 MDHEN and CDR2 SYDVKM come from the germline V gene. Here the CDR3 reads CASSSPTFSQASLNTEAFF.

This sequence joins TRBV7-8 and TRBJ2-3. The CDR3 is 17 residues long. Germline CDR1 SGHVS, CDR2 FQNEAQ. This chain's CDR3 is CASSSSTTPASTDTQYF.

The gene calls are TRBV14 and TRBJ2-3; TCRdb calls TRBD1, which cannot be checked without DNA. Germline V gives CDR1 SGHDN, CDR2 FVKESK. CDR3 length equals 16 residues. CDR3 residues: CASSQWDRGDTDTQYF.

The chain couples TRBV6-5 to TRBJ1-2. This CDR3 is 15 amino acids long. CDR1 MNHEY and CDR2 SVGAGI come from the germline V gene. CDR3 in amino acids: CASSYPRVSEGAYTF.

This chain connects TRBV28 to TRBJ1-1. The length of the CDR3 is 12 residues. Germline-derived CDR1 and CDR2 are MDHEN and SYDVKM. CDR3 in amino acids: CASDEGSTEAFF.

The gene calls are TRBV15 and TRBJ2-7. The CDR3 runs to 12 residues. CDR1 is LNHNV, CDR2 YYDKDF, per germline (reference sequence). This chain's CDR3 is CATSRDHYEQYF.

The chain combines TRBV7-3 with TRBJ2-3; TCRdb names TRBD2, which stays unverified in the absence of DNA. The CDR3 is 15 residues long. Germline CDR1 SGHTA, CDR2 FQGTGA. Here the CDR3 reads CASSLTSGVADTQYF.

This CDR3 is CASSFETETFQETQYF. The J gene is TRBJ2-5, the V gene TRBV7-8; TCRdb lists TRBD1, though no DNA is available to test this call. The CDR3 has 16 amino acids. Germline values: CDR1 SGHVS, CDR2 FQNEAQ.

The rearrangement links TRBV7-6 to TRBJ2-1; TCRdb reports TRBD1, a call that lacks DNA to check it against. The CDR3 has 16 amino acids. Germline loops: CDR1 SGHVS, CDR2 FNYEAQ. CDR3 in amino acids: CASSTYAGQGIYEQFF.

V and J are TRBV7-7 and TRBJ2-2. Germline V gene lookup returns CDR1 SSHAT and CDR2 FNYEAQ (reference sequence). The CDR3 is 14 amino acids. The CDR3 spells CASRHGVNTGELFF.

The rearrangement uses TRBV29-1 and TRBJ1-2; TCRdb outputs TRBD1, but without DNA this stays unchecked. The V gene's germline CDR1 is SQVTM and CDR2 ANQGSEA. The CDR3 extends over 13 amino acids. The chain's CDR3 is CSGLTATLYGYTF.

V gene TRBV18 combines with J gene TRBJ1-1; TCRdb picks TRBD1, but there is no DNA to check that call. Germline CDR1 reads KGHSH; CDR2 reads LQKENI. The CDR3 covers 16 residues. CDR3 sequence: CASSPPRGQSNTEAFF.

The rearrangement joins TRBV7-3 to TRBJ2-3; TCRdb designates TRBD2, a call that cannot be tested without DNA. Per the germline V gene, CDR1 is SGHTA and CDR2 is FQGTGA. The CDR3 is 15 amino acids. CDR3 protein: CASSPQLGLKDTQYF.

V and J are TRBV29-1 and TRBJ2-1; TCRdb proposes TRBD1, but this gene call is untestable without DNA. The CDR3 consists of 14 residues. Looked up from germline, CDR1 is SQVTM and CDR2 is ANQGSEA. CDR3 region: CSVWTGGANNEQFF.

V usage is TRBV19 and J usage is TRBJ2-1; TCRdb gives TRBD1 as the D gene, but with no DNA this cannot be confirmed. CDR1 is LNHDA and CDR2 is SQIVND in the germline V gene (reference sequence). The CDR3 is made up of 13 amino acids. The CDR3 is CASLGASYNEQFF. Complete variable domain (other parts from reference TRBV19 and TRBJ2-1): DGGITQSPKYLFRKEGQNVTLSCEQNLNHDAMYWYRQDPGQGLRLIYYSQIVNDFQKGDIAEGYSVSREKKESFPLTVTSAQKNPTAFYLCASLGASYNEQFFGPGTRLTVL.

The chain has TRBV6-2 or TRBV6-3 and TRBJ1-2; the TCRdb call, TRBD1, lacks DNA for checking. The CDR3 runs to 17 residues. Germline values: CDR1 MNHEY, CDR2 SVGEGT. The CDR3 here is CASSRGQPEMSYYGYTF.

The J gene is TRBJ2-2, the V gene TRBV5-8; TCRdb calls TRBD1, which cannot be checked without DNA. There are 14 residues in the CDR3. Germline V gene lookup returns CDR1 SGHTS and CDR2 YDEGEE. The CDR3 sequence is CASSRWGSDGELFF.

This rearrangement joins TRBV5-1 to TRBJ2-1; TCRdb selects TRBD2, and the lack of DNA leaves this call unchecked. This CDR3 contains 20 residues. Per the germline V gene, CDR1 is SGHRS and CDR2 is YFSETQ. The CDR3 sequence is CASSYTPGLAGESSYNEQFF.

The chain has TRBV6-1 and TRBJ2-1; TCRdb calls TRBD2, which cannot be checked without DNA. The CDR3 has 15 amino acids. Germline values: CDR1 MNHNS, CDR2 SASEGT. The CDR3 protein is CASSEQAGGGDEQFF.

V usage is TRBV29-1 and J usage is TRBJ2-7; TCRdb's assignment of TRBD2 cannot be checked, as there is no DNA. Germline assignment: CDR1 SQVTM and CDR2 ANQGSEA. The CDR3 totals 15 residues. The CDR3 loop is CSVVGVGSASYEQYF.

This chain joins TRBV27 and TRBJ1-1. Germline V CDR1 and CDR2: MNHEY, SMNVEV (reference sequence). This CDR3 has 13 residues. This CDR3 reads CASSFAEATEAFF.

This chain links TRBV5-5 with TRBJ2-7; without DNA, the TCRdb call of TRBD1 cannot be checked. CDR1 is SGHKS, CDR2 YYEKEE, per germline (reference sequence). This CDR3 has 16 residues. The CDR3 is CASSGGRSTGEYEQYF.

This sequence joins TRBV18 and TRBJ2-7; TCRdb names TRBD1, which stays unverified in the absence of DNA. The CDR3 runs 13 residues. Germline CDR1 reads KGHSH; CDR2 reads LQKENI. The CDR3 region is CASSPGTHYEQYF.

J is TRBJ2-3 and V is TRBV12-5; there is no DNA to check the TCRdb D call of TRBD2. Germline-derived CDR1 and CDR2 are LGHNT and FRNRAP. The CDR3 extends over 15 amino acids. The CDR3 spells CASVQTSGGTDTQYF.

The rearrangement links TRBV28 to TRBJ1-3; TCRdb outputs TRBD1, but without DNA this stays unchecked. This CDR3 has 15 residues. Germline CDR1 and CDR2: MDHEN and SYDVKM. This chain's CDR3 is CASSPTRGNGNTIYF.

The chain combines TRBV29-1 with TRBJ2-3; TCRdb selects TRBD1, and the lack of DNA leaves this call unchecked. Germline loops: CDR1 SQVTM, CDR2 ANQGSEA. The CDR3 has 15 amino acids. The CDR3 is CSVEDRGRSTDTQYF.

The CDR3: CASSFVGSSYEQYF. The chain is built from TRBV7-9 and TRBJ2-7. CDR3 length: 14 amino acids. Looked up from germline, CDR1 is SEHNR and CDR2 is FQNEAQ (reference sequence).

This chain joins TRBV19 and TRBJ2-7; TCRdb's D gene call, TRBD2, goes unchecked for lack of DNA. CDR3 size: 15 residues. Per the germline V gene, CDR1 is LNHDA and CDR2 is SQIVND (reference sequence). The CDR3 reads CASSWTSGNSYEQYF.